Sequencing of this T cell receptor (beta chain) was carried out in a study of OX40 agonist ivuxolimab in advanced cancers. Findings and limits, study-wide: Researchers report that CD8+ T cells had, on average, more expanded clones than CD4+.

Per the germline V gene, CDR1 is SGHRS and CDR2 is YFSETQ. The J segment lost 1 base and the V segment lost 4 bases, leaving 7 bases of the junction unmatched. The CDR3 has 15 amino acids. With regard to this clone: The antigen is undetermined.

Here immunoSEQ multiplex PCR was the method, and the copy in TCRdb shows in-frame clones only, minus some. This repertoire shows 65,000 to 85,000 clones, 92% found once; its top ten account for about 0.63%. The V gene is TRBV5-1, the J gene TRBJ2-5, with 7 bases matching TRBD2. This sequence originates from an adult with an advanced solid tumor such as melanoma, head and neck, liver or kidney cancer. The specimen comprised CD4+ or CD8+ T cells sorted from blood, sampled in a trial of the OX40 agonist ivuxolimab. The CDR3 protein is CASSPTTGGQETQYF. The CDR3 nucleotides read TGCGCCAGCAGCCCAACAACGGGGGGCCAAGAGACCCAGTACTTC.